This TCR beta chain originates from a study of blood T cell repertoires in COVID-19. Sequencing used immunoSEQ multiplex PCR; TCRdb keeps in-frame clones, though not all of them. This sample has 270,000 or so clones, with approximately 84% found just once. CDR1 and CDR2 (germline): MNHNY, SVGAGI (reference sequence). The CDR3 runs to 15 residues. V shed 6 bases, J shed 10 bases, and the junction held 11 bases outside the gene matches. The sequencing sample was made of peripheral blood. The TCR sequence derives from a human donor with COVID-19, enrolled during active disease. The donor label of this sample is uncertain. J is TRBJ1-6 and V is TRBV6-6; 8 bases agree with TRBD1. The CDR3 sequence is CASRKNTGGGSPLHF. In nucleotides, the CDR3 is TGTGCCAGCAGGAAAAATACAGGGGGAGGCTCACCCCTCCACTTT.